This T cell receptor beta chain is drawn from a study of identical twins. The germline V gene encodes CDR1 MNHEY and CDR2 SMNVEV (reference sequence). With 10 bases removed from V and 4 bases from J, the gap between germline ends came to 7 bases. The CDR3 spans 11 residues. Overall study results and limits: Models, which agreed with sharing between unrelated individuals, nonetheless underestimated the out-of-frame TCR alpha sharing seen in monozygotic twins. Cord blood's abundant beta clonotypes had fewer insertions, unlike memory repertoires.

Template switching (which added a universal primer site) was used, and cDNA carried unique molecular identifiers. TCRdb reprocessed the 5' RACE reads with MiXCR, giving one entry per CDR3 protein. The sample yields around 1.7 million distinct CDR3 sequences, under 35% seen once. This clonotype was counted only a few times. Its cognate antigen is unknown. Just one base apart from a much larger clone, this may be a read error. Sequencing was performed on cord blood. The source of this sequence is a newborn girl in good health. The rearrangement uses TRBV27 and TRBJ1-4; D remains ambiguous. The CDR3 loop is CATSFNEKLFF. DNA for the CDR3: TGTGCCACCAGCTTTAATGAAAAACTGTTTTTT.